A selection of T cell receptor beta chains follows, all from one sample in a study of cytomegalovirus exposure and HLA in healthy donors. Assay used: immunoSEQ multiplex PCR; TCRdb lists only in-frame clones, some missing. The sample consists of over 150,000 clones, roughly 80% of them appearing once. Input material: PBMCs. Every receptor here comes from a man between 45 and 60 years old in good health and CMV-seropositive. CDR3s leave out the opening cysteine and the closing phenylalanine or tryptophan. The D gene is left open where the match is weak.

CDR3aa	v_gene	d_gene	j_gene
ASSLGGGSGGSSGNTIY	TRBV5-4	NA	TRBJ1-3
ASSQEEVSRWDEQF	TRBV4-2	NA	TRBJ2-1
SVQGAGYYEAF	TRBV29-1	TRBD1	TRBJ1-1
ASSPVLNSLVSYEQY	TRBV7-9	NA	TRBJ2-7
ASSQDRGESYNSPLH	TRBV4-1	TRBD1	TRBJ1-6
ASSPLAGGTRGETQY	TRBV4-1	TRBD2	TRBJ2-5
ASSIGQGQPQH	TRBV19	NA	TRBJ1-5
ASSKGLAGPEQF	TRBV9	TRBD2	TRBJ2-1
ASSRAGAPTQY	TRBV5-4	TRBD2	TRBJ2-3
ASSGKGGGLVNTGELF	TRBV9	TRBD2	TRBJ2-2
ASTPEGRRLLHGKLF	TRBV21-1	NA	TRBJ1-4
ASSELGPTHNEQF	TRBV2	NA	TRBJ2-1
AWSPTGAQPQH	TRBV30	TRBD1	TRBJ1-5
ASSLRQGAYETQY	TRBV5-4	TRBD1	TRBJ2-5
ASSISSLRETQY	TRBV19	NA	TRBJ2-5
ASSDHRYGYT	TRBV5-6	NA	TRBJ1-2
ASSVAAAGEYGYT	TRBV9	NA	TRBJ1-2
ATSIPLPSPLH	TRBV15	NA	TRBJ1-6
AISTGVSGQPQH	TRBV10-3	TRBD1	TRBJ1-5
ASSSQTATVNTEAF	TRBV7-2	NA	TRBJ1-1
ASSMGRVFTYEQY	TRBV19	TRBD2	TRBJ2-7
AISESNRGRD	TRBV10-3	NA	TRBJ2-7
SVVRSTEAF	TRBV29-1	NA	TRBJ1-1
ASSPTESYEQY	TRBV13	NA	TRBJ2-7
ASSPSLGQAEKLF	TRBV28	TRBD1	TRBJ1-4
ASSLDRGGGYT	TRBV14	TRBD1	TRBJ1-2
ASSPNKWDSIGETQY	TRBV4-2	TRBD1	TRBJ2-5
ASSSYRGPGYYGYT	TRBV7-8	TRBD1	TRBJ1-2
ASSLVAGSETQY	TRBV5-1	NA	TRBJ2-5
ASSEQGHTIY	TRBV10-2	TRBD1	TRBJ1-3
ASSISSYGYT	TRBV19	NA	TRBJ1-2
ASSQGDRGRTDTQY	TRBV4-2	TRBD1	TRBJ2-3
ASSQPGLAGEDTQY	TRBV4-2	TRBD2	TRBJ2-3
ASSPGTGTYNEQF	TRBV6-1	TRBD1	TRBJ2-1
ASSQDRDYGYT	TRBV4-1	NA	TRBJ1-2
ASSLAAGEGSPLH	TRBV7-2	NA	TRBJ1-6
ASRGTSQNTEAF	TRBV4-1	NA	TRBJ1-1
ASSQDKGLMNTEAF	TRBV4-3	NA	TRBJ1-1
ASSPDRIEAF	TRBV27	NA	TRBJ1-1
SVVGQGGASTEAF	TRBV29-1	TRBD1	TRBJ1-1
ASSSGLAGSANTGELF	TRBV7-2	TRBD2	TRBJ2-2
ASTTDRVYTGELF	TRBV7-9	TRBD1	TRBJ2-2
ASSQETGGWTDTQY	TRBV4-3	TRBD1	TRBJ2-3
ASTRQGGSYNEQF	TRBV27	TRBD1	TRBJ2-1
ASSKGKTGRWREKLF	TRBV21-1	NA	TRBJ1-4
ASSRRTGPSVTEAF	TRBV18	TRBD1	TRBJ1-1
ASSLDRGYEQY	TRBV11-3	TRBD1	TRBJ2-7
ASSLRDSLYEQY	TRBV7-6	TRBD1	TRBJ2-7
ASSSVQQLLYGYT	TRBV5-6	NA	TRBJ1-2
ASSPWDRPSGEQF	TRBV7-2	TRBD1	TRBJ2-1
ASSDPGIYT	TRBV2	NA	TRBJ1-2
ASSFGLAGEQY	TRBV28	TRBD2	TRBJ2-7
ASSLVDREFYGYT	TRBV7-9	TRBD1	TRBJ1-2